These 11 T cell receptor beta chains were sequenced from one sample in a study of control samples from healthy donors and cancer patients. Profiled with immunoSEQ multiplex PCR; TCRdb holds only in-frame clones, not every one. Of roughly 150,000 clones in the sample, 92% are singletons; the top ten hold approximately 0.7%. The sequenced material came from blood. Receptors originate from a woman in her twenties or thirties in good health.

The genes are TRBV2 and TRBJ1-5; tentative D call: TRBD1 (5 bases). Trimming pared 6 bases from V and 2 bases from J, leaving 11 bases between. Germline V CDR1 and CDR2: SNHLY, FYNNEI. The CDR3 runs to 14 residues. CDR3 residues: CASRGRVGNQPQHF. The CDR3 DNA sequence: TGTGCCAGCAGGGGGCGTGTAGGCAATCAGCCCCAGCATTTT.

CDR3 sequence: CASSEVESNSPLHF. The CDR3 DNA reads TGTGCCAGCAGTGAGGTGGAATCTAATTCACCCCTCCACTTT. The rearrangement links TRBV25-1 to TRBJ1-6; D ambiguous. Trimming pared 3 bases from V and 6 bases from J, leaving 9 bases between. Per germline, CDR1 MGHDK and CDR2 SYGVNS. This CDR3 is built from 14 residues.

The chain recombines TRBV6-4 with TRBJ1-5, with D possibly being TRBD1 (5 bases). This CDR3 spans 19 amino acids. Between the trimmed V and J ends, which lost 2 bases and 2 bases, there was a span of 22 bases. Germline CDR1 MRHNA, CDR2 SNTAGT. The CDR3 region has the DNA TGTGCCAGCAGTGACAGTCGGCCGGGCGGGGCGAGGGGCAATCAGCCCCAGCATTTT. It is translated as CASSDSRPGGARGNQPQHF.

The table lists this clone with a few counts. This sequence joins TRBV5-1 and TRBJ1-1; D is perhaps TRBD1 (6 bases). Germline V gene data show CDR1 as SGHRS and CDR2 as YFSETQ. Trimming stripped 3 bases from V and 0 bases from J, with 12 bases between. This CDR3 contains 15 residues. The CDR3 bases are TGCGCCAGCAGCTCCGGACAGAACATGAACACTGAAGCTTTCTTT. It specifies CASSSGQNMNTEAFF.

The chain recombines TRBV6-5 with TRBJ2-2; the D gene is possibly TRBD2 (6 bases). Germline CDR1 MNHEY, CDR2 SVGAGI. The CDR3 contains 14 residues. Trimming took off 7 bases at V and 6 bases at J, with 15 bases between the two ends. The CDR3 nucleotides are TGTGCCAGCATCGCTCTGGGGGGATCCGGGGAGCTGTTTTTT. It is translated as CASIALGGSGELFF.

The sample holds one count of this clone. The V call is TRBV6-5, the J call TRBJ2-5; 13 nucleotides line up with TRBD2. The germline CDR1 and CDR2 sequences are MNHEY and SVGAGI. V gave up 7 bases and J gave up 1 base; unmatched junction bases: 3. The CDR3 is 15 amino acids. The CDR3 spells CASKGLAGAQETQYF. CDR3 DNA: TGTGCCAGCAAAGGACTAGCGGGAGCCCAAGAGACCCAGTACTTC.

This chain joins TRBV5-4 and TRBJ2-7; 11 bases are shared with TRBD2. This CDR3 is built from 14 residues. The trim removed 1 base at V and 6 bases at J, leaving 3 bases unmatched. Germline values: CDR1 SGHNT, CDR2 YYREEE (reference sequence). The CDR3 sequence is CASSLTSGSVEQYF. CDR3 nucleotides: TGTGCCAGCAGCTTGACTAGCGGGAGTGTCGAGCAGTACTTC.

This chain connects TRBV7-6 to TRBJ1-1, with D perhaps matching TRBD1 (5 bases). The germline V gene has CDR1 SGHVS and CDR2 FNYEAQ. Between the trimmed V and J ends, which lost 4 bases and 4 bases, there was a span of 13 bases. This CDR3 contains 14 residues. In nucleotides, the CDR3 is TGTGCCAGCAGCTCCCAGGGTCTCGGCACTGAAGCTTTCTTT. Translation gives CASSSQGLGTEAFF.

The genes are TRBV27 and TRBJ1-2; possible D gene TRBD1, 6 bases. Trimming stripped 2 bases from V and 2 bases from J, with 12 bases between. The CDR3 has 15 residues. CDR1 and CDR2 (germline): MNHEY, SMNVEV (reference sequence). The DNA for the CDR3 is TGTGCCAGCAGTTTACGCCCCCAGGGGAACTATGGCTACACCTTC. This codes for CASSLRPQGNYGYTF.

This clone was seen once. The chain carries TRBV7-9 and TRBJ2-7; possibly TRBD1 for D (6 bases). This CDR3 has 15 residues. V was shortened by 1 base and J by 4 bases, with 14 bases between the two germline ends. Germline values: CDR1 SEHNR, CDR2 FQNEAQ (reference sequence). The DNA for the CDR3 is TGTGCCAGCAGCTTAGATGGGGGCTCGGGTTACGAGCAGTACTTC. Amino acid sequence: CASSLDGGSGYEQYF. The full variable domain, in which reference TRBV7-9 and TRBJ2-7 provide the parts outside the CDR3, is DTGVSQNPRHKITKRGQNVTFRCDPISEHNRLYWYRQTLGQGPEFLTYFQNEAQLEKSRLLSDRFSAERPKGSFSTLEIQRTEQGDSAMYLCASSLDGGSGYEQYFGPGTRLTVT.

This clone appeared a single time. V is TRBV9 and J is TRBJ2-7; 9 bases agree with TRBD1. V lost 3 bases, J lost 3 bases, and 4 bases stayed unmatched. Germline assignment: CDR1 SGDLS and CDR2 YYNGEE. The CDR3 loop spans 14 amino acids. For the CDR3, the DNA is TGTGCCAGCAGCGAGGGGACAGGGAGCTACGAGCAGTACTTC. Residues: CASSEGTGSYEQYF.